The present T cell receptor (beta chain) was sequenced within a study of shared clonotypes between healthy human individuals. Across the study: Donors were a couple of women and three men aged 18 to 49.

Some clones are missing from TCRdb's copy, which holds only in-frame ones; the method was immunoSEQ multiplex PCR. This table holds about 2 million clones, 95% found once. Germline V CDR1 and CDR2: MNHEY, SVGAGI. This CDR3 is built from 11 residues. V shed 6 bases and J shed 6 bases, with 6 bases lying between them. Study-level results: Incomplete sequencing of sorted subsets was indicated by rarefaction despite large depth.

Concerning this clone itself: Its antigen is currently unknown.

The sequence was collected from a man aged 18 to 29 in good health. The J gene is TRBJ2-1, the V gene TRBV6-5; D is uncertain. Input material: naive CD4+ T cells sorted from blood. Subset denoted: CD45RA+ positively selected. CDR3 DNA: TGTGCCAGCAGGGTGACCAATGAGCAGTTCTTC. Amino acid sequence: CASRVTNEQFF.